These 2 T cell receptor beta chains originate from one sample sequenced in a study of blood T cell repertoires in COVID-19. Profiling relied on immunoSEQ multiplex PCR, and the TCRdb table lists in-frame clones only, not all of them. The sample has approximately 100,000 clones; more than 60% are singletons. Sequencing was done on a sample of peripheral blood. Every receptor here comes from a man between 65 and 85 years old with active or convalescent COVID-19.

V usage is TRBV5-6 and J usage is TRBJ2-6; 7 bases are shared with TRBD2. The trim removed 1 base at V and 2 bases at J, leaving 0 bases unmatched. The CDR3 has 15 amino acids. Germline V lookup: CDR1 SGHDT, CDR2 YYEEEE. CDR3 in amino acids: CASSLSGAGANVLTF. The CDR3 region has the DNA TGTGCCAGCAGCTTGAGCGGGGCTGGGGCCAACGTCCTGACTTTC.

V and J are TRBV19 and TRBJ1-5, with 7 bases matching TRBD1. V was pared by 5 bases and J by 1 base, with 5 bases of the junction left unmatched. This CDR3 region has 15 residues. Germline V gene data show CDR1 as LNHDA and CDR2 as SQIVND (reference sequence). The CDR3 loop reads CASSGGGLSNQPQHF. CDR3 nucleotides: TGTGCCAGTAGTGGAGGGGGCCTCAGCAATCAGCCCCAGCATTTT.